The 22 T cell receptor beta chains reported below all come from one sample, sequenced in a study of blood T cell repertoires in COVID-19. TCRdb keeps only in-frame clones here, not all; method: immunoSEQ multiplex PCR. The data contain about 110,000 clones, 76% of them singletons. Material: peripheral blood. These receptors were obtained from a woman of 80 years or more with acute or convalescent COVID-19.

The rearrangement uses TRBV7-8 and TRBJ1-3; 8 positions match TRBD1. This CDR3 has 17 amino acids. J was trimmed by 4 bases and V by 1 base; bases with no gene match: 9. Germline CDR1 SGHVS, CDR2 FQNEAQ. The CDR3 region is CASSLVSQGAPGNTIYF. CDR3 in DNA: TGTGCCAGCAGCTTAGTATCCCAGGGGGCGCCGGGAAACACCATATATTTT.

V usage is TRBV7-9 and J usage is TRBJ2-1; TRBD2 agrees at 10 bases. The V segment lost 2 bases and the J segment 10 bases; nucleotides outside the gene matches: 2. The CDR3 spans 13 residues. Germline loops: CDR1 SEHNR, CDR2 FQNEAQ (reference sequence). CDR3 coding DNA: TGTGCCAGCAGCTTACCGGGACTAGCGGAGCAGTTCTTC. This encodes CASSLPGLAEQFF.

This chain connects TRBV18 to TRBJ2-7; 7 nucleotides line up with TRBD1. CDR1 is KGHSH, CDR2 LQKENI, per germline. V was clipped by 5 bases and J by 2 bases; unmatched bases: 3. The length of the CDR3 is 13 residues. The CDR3 loop is CASSGGTAYEQYF. CDR3 DNA sequence: TGTGCCAGCTCAGGTGGGACAGCCTACGAGCAGTACTTC.

This clone was counted only a few times. This chain links TRBV2 with TRBJ1-1; maybe TRBD1 (6 bases). V dropped 3 bases and J dropped 0 bases, with 8 bases sitting between them. Germline values: CDR1 SNHLY, CDR2 FYNNEI. The CDR3 extends over 14 amino acids. The CDR3 region has the DNA TGTGCCAGCAGTGACACAGGGCTGAACACTGAAGCTTTCTTT. This encodes CASSDTGLNTEAFF.

This chain connects TRBV24-1 to TRBJ2-1; 12 bases match TRBD2. With 0 bases clipped from V and 7 bases from J, the junction kept 6 bases outside the gene matches. Germline V gives CDR1 KGHDR, CDR2 SFDVKD. The CDR3 loop spans 17 amino acids. CDR3 amino acids: CATSDLRTSGIVNEQFF. CDR3 DNA sequence: TGTGCCACCAGTGATTTGAGGACTAGCGGGATTGTGAATGAGCAGTTCTTC.

The chain recombines TRBV5-1 with TRBJ1-4; no firm D call. This CDR3 has 17 residues. V dropped 0 bases and J dropped 0 bases, with 12 bases sitting between them. CDR1 is SGHRS and CDR2 is YFSETQ in the germline V gene. DNA of the CDR3: TGCGCCAGCAGCTTGGCTCATGGCGGATCAACTAATGAAAAACTGTTTTTT. Translation gives CASSLAHGGSTNEKLFF.

In its sample, this clone was seen once. The gene calls are TRBV6-5 and TRBJ1-2; D unclear. CDR1 and CDR2 (germline): MNHEY, SVGAGI. Trimming removed 6 bases at V and 5 bases at J, with 16 bases between. The CDR3 runs to 14 residues. The CDR3 DNA follows: TGTGCCAGCAGGTCGGGCCTCCGGGGTTATGGCTACACCTTC. Residues: CASRSGLRGYGYTF.

The rearrangement links TRBV6-5 to TRBJ2-5; D perhaps matches TRBD1 (7 bases). This CDR3 is 14 amino acids long. Germline V lookup: CDR1 MNHEY, CDR2 SVGAGI. The V gene lost 6 bases and the J gene lost 2 bases, with 13 bases spanning the gap. The DNA of the CDR3 is TGTGCCAGCAGGCGGGACAGCGCGCAAGAGACCCAGTACTTC. Amino acids: CASRRDSAQETQYF.

This chain joins TRBV7-9 and TRBJ2-7; tentatively, D is TRBD1 (6 bases). The CDR3 loop spans 17 amino acids. The germline V and J ends were trimmed by 5 bases and 5 bases, with 25 bases remaining between them. Germline values: CDR1 SEHNR, CDR2 FQNEAQ (reference sequence). DNA for the CDR3: TGTGCCAGCAGCCCATATATAACCCTCCGGGACACCCACGAGCAGTACTTC. Amino acids: CASSPYITLRDTHEQYF.

The chain recombines TRBV10-2 with TRBJ1-1; no clear D gene. The CDR3 is 11 amino acids. Trimming took 4 bases from V and 6 from J, leaving 6 bases between them. Germline lookup yields CDR1 WSHSY and CDR2 SAAADI. CDR3 in amino acids: CASSGASEAFF. Here the CDR3 DNA reads TGCGCCAGCAGTGGGGCTTCTGAAGCTTTCTTT.

Only a few counts were recorded for this clone. The rearrangement uses TRBV6-6 and TRBJ1-1; no reliable D call. Trimming left V 2 bases short and J 4 bases short, with 5 bases between. Germline-derived CDR1 and CDR2 are MNHNY and SVGAGI (reference sequence). CDR3 length equals 12 residues. CDR3 region: CASSYGSTEAFF. DNA for the CDR3: TGTGCCAGCAGTTACGGGAGCACTGAAGCTTTCTTT.

The chain has TRBV3-1 (or the pseudogene TRBV3-2) and TRBJ1-3; TRBD1 agrees at 8 bases. The CDR3 contains 13 residues. Germline V gene sequence: CDR1 LGHDT, CDR2 YNNKEL (reference sequence). With V trimmed by 7 bases and J by 3 bases, 2 bases remained unmatched. The CDR3 reads CASKQGGGNTIYF. In DNA, the CDR3 is TGTGCCAGCAAACAGGGGGGTGGAAACACCATATATTTT.

V is TRBV6-1 and J is TRBJ2-5; tentatively, D is TRBD1 (6 bases). The germline V gene encodes CDR1 MNHNS and CDR2 SASEGT. The CDR3 contains 14 residues. The V end was cut by 0 bases, the J end by 7 bases, with 12 bases between. For the CDR3, the DNA is TGTGCCAGCAGTGAAGCCGGGACAATCGGGACCCAGTACTTC. Translated, it gives CASSEAGTIGTQYF.

The chain recombines TRBV14 with TRBJ2-5; 7 nucleotides align to TRBD1. Germline CDR1 is SGHDN and CDR2 is FVKESK. The CDR3 totals 15 residues. Germline trimming cut 4 bases from V and 4 bases from J; bases unmatched to any gene: 9. CDR3 region: CASSPRQGARETQYF. The CDR3, as DNA: TGTGCCAGCAGCCCCAGACAGGGAGCGAGAGAGACCCAGTACTTC.

This chain links TRBV6-1 with TRBJ1-6, with D possibly TRBD1 on 6 matching bases. V dropped 3 bases and J dropped 4 bases, with 13 bases sitting between them. The CDR3 totals 16 residues. Germline V gene sequence: CDR1 MNHNS, CDR2 SASEGT. The chain's CDR3 is CASSDQGTPYNSPLHF. CDR3 in DNA: TGTGCCAGCAGTGACCAGGGGACCCCTTATAATTCACCCCTCCACTTT.

For the CDR3, the DNA is TGCGCCAGCAGCTTGACTTCGCCAGGGGGGACTGAAGCTTTCTTT. Encoded protein: CASSLTSPGGTEAFF. This chain links TRBV5-1 with TRBJ1-1, with TRBD1 identical over 7 bases. The CDR3 runs to 15 residues. Trimming cost V 1 base and J 5 bases; bases outside gene matches: 8. The germline CDR1 and CDR2 sequences are SGHRS and YFSETQ.

This rearrangement joins TRBV5-1 to TRBJ1-2, with TRBD1 identical over 9 bases. V was clipped by 6 bases and J by 4 bases; unmatched bases: 7. The CDR3 spans 14 residues. Germline assignment: CDR1 SGHRS and CDR2 YFSETQ. CDR3 in DNA: TGCGCCAGCAACCCGGGACAGGGCGGCTATGGCTACACCTTC. Translated, it gives CASNPGQGGYGYTF. The whole variable domain, remainder taken from reference TRBV5-1 and TRBJ1-2, is KAGVTQTPRYLIKTRGQQVTLSCSPISGHRSVSWYQQTPGQGLQFLFEYFSETQRNKGNFPGRFSGRQFSNSRSEMNVSTLELGDSALYLCASNPGQGGYGYTFGSGTRLTVV.

The table lists this clone with a few counts. The chain is built from TRBV4-1 and TRBJ2-3; TRBD2 matches at 12 bases. This CDR3 is 15 amino acids long. Looked up from germline, CDR1 is MGHRA and CDR2 is YSYEKL. V was pared by 3 bases and J by 6 bases, with 4 bases of the junction left unmatched. The DNA for the CDR3 is TGCGCCAGCAGCCAGGGACTAGCGGGCGGGGATACGCAGTATTTT. Its protein is CASSQGLAGGDTQYF.

In its sample, this clone was seen a few times. The rearrangement links TRBV19 to TRBJ2-7; a possible D gene is TRBD1 (6 bases). V lost 1 base and J lost 3, with 10 bases in between. Looked up from germline, CDR1 is LNHDA and CDR2 is SQIVND (reference sequence). This CDR3 contains 14 residues. The CDR3 region is CASSIGAGDYEQYF. CDR3 in DNA: TGTGCCAGTAGTATAGGGGCAGGGGACTACGAGCAGTACTTC.

This sequence joins TRBV28 and TRBJ2-7; 9 positions agree with TRBD2. J was trimmed by 3 bases and V by 6 bases; bases with no gene match: 15. The CDR3 sequence is 17 residues long. The germline V gene encodes CDR1 MDHEN and CDR2 SYDVKM. DNA of the CDR3: TGTGCCAGCAGCCGTACTAGCGGGCTCCTTAAGGGCTACGAGCAGTACTTC. This translates into CASSRTSGLLKGYEQYF.

The rearrangement links TRBV5-4 to TRBJ1-2; D is undetermined. The CDR3 is 14 residues long. Germline V CDR1 and CDR2: SGHNT, YYREEE (reference sequence). V lost 4 bases and J 5 bases, leaving 15 bases between the germline ends. CDR3 protein: CASSMDGDSYGYTF. The CDR3 region has the DNA TGTGCCAGCAGCATGGACGGAGACTCATATGGCTACACCTTC.

The CDR3 nucleotides are TGTGCCAGCAGCTTTTTGAGGGGACTGAACACCGGGGAGCTGTTTTTT. It is translated as CASSFLRGLNTGELFF. The chain carries TRBV7-2 and TRBJ2-2; tentatively, D is TRBD2 (6 bases). The CDR3 length is 16 residues. CDR1 and CDR2 (germline): SGHTA, FQGNSA. Trimming removed 3 bases at V and 1 base at J, with 12 bases between.